These T cell receptor beta chains were read from a single sample in a study of blood T cell repertoires in COVID-19. Only in-frame clones appear in the TCRdb table, and some are missing; sequencing was by immunoSEQ multiplex PCR. Of tens of thousands of clones in the sample, over 75% were seen once. Sequenced: peripheral blood. These receptors were taken from a human donor in a cohort sampled during active COVID-19. The donor label of this sample is uncertain. CDR3s leave out the opening cysteine and the closing phenylalanine or tryptophan.

CDR3aa	v_gene	j_gene
ASRPGGSQETQY	TRBV19	TRBJ2-5
ASSVGGQGSTGELF	TRBV9	TRBJ2-2
ASSSLRQSLFYEQY	TRBV27	TRBJ2-7
ASSQNPRETQY	TRBV4-1	TRBJ2-5
ASSNGGDYNEQF	TRBV27	TRBJ2-1
ASRQENLSEKLF	TRBV27	TRBJ1-4
ASGLTQLSQPQH	TRBV21-1	TRBJ1-5
ASSETGREQY	TRBV6-1	TRBJ2-7
ASSSYGTGAYEQY	TRBV27	TRBJ2-7
ASSFTSGGANEQF	TRBV7-2	TRBJ2-1
ASSVGQGASYEQY	TRBV5-1	TRBJ2-7
ASSPTGGTSAYEQY	TRBV5-1	TRBJ2-7
ASSFGRGSNSPLH	TRBV27	TRBJ1-6
ASSLGQGYYGYT	TRBV5-1	TRBJ1-2
ASSQGQGSEKLF	TRBV4-2	TRBJ1-4
ASSSTWGAGGNQPQH	TRBV5-6	TRBJ1-5
ATAPRAGGALSYEQY	TRBV24-1	TRBJ2-7
ASSILTTGGARFGANVLT	TRBV2	TRBJ2-6
ATSIIGTGGGQF	TRBV15	TRBJ2-1
ASSYVRETQY	TRBV6-2/TRBV6-3	TRBJ2-5
ASRFSGPKNIQY	TRBV19	TRBJ2-4
ASSDSSGNTIY	TRBV18	TRBJ1-3
ASSYWERRQETQY	TRBV6-6	TRBJ2-5
ASSPGTGVTDTQY	TRBV3-1/TRBV3-2	TRBJ2-3
ASSTRDRYSYEQY	TRBV7-2	TRBJ2-7
ASSPPGLAAKETQY	TRBV19	TRBJ2-5
AISDISYEQY	TRBV10-3	TRBJ2-7
ASSIQGGTEAF	TRBV28	TRBJ1-1
ASTVLGGFNEQF	TRBV6-6	TRBJ2-1
ATLQPGSQETQY	TRBV6-6	TRBJ2-5
ASSRSGSQETQY	TRBV5-1	TRBJ2-5
ASSEPVASTDTQY	TRBV6-1	TRBJ2-3
ASSRTEKLF	TRBV7-9	TRBJ1-4
ASSENSGRTDTQY	TRBV2	TRBJ2-3
ASSGNQPQH	TRBV2	TRBJ1-5
ASSGTRQVGYNEQF	TRBV6-1	TRBJ2-1
ASSPWGEGYGYT	TRBV9	TRBJ1-2
ASSQDRGDGYT	TRBV5-1	TRBJ1-2
ASSEGLAGGGY	TRBV10-2	TRBJ2-5
SVETGTGQPQH	TRBV29-1	TRBJ1-5
ASSSGRSNEKLF	TRBV6-5	TRBJ1-4
ASSQAFQETQY	TRBV6-2/TRBV6-3	TRBJ2-5
ASSSRGPKNIQY	TRBV11-2	TRBJ2-4
ASSWRGDTIY	TRBV7-2	TRBJ1-3
ASSPRGGDTEAF	TRBV18	TRBJ1-1